Listed here are 29 T cell receptor beta chains from one sample, sequenced in a study of radiation and T cells in renal cell carcinoma (dated by TCRdb to the early 2020s). In the paper's terms, the time point label means: blood 4 weeks post-SBRT, at nephrectomy. The treatment or condition label here, explained by the study, means: 15 Gy SBRT to primary tumor, nephrectomy 4 weeks later. The method was the immunoSEQ multiplex PCR assay. TCRdb took this table from immuneACCESS and kept in-frame rearrangements with V and J called. Such tables lack part of the clones; where checked against another copy, unresolved V genes explain under half of the gap, and the rest is unexplained. The sample profile shows around 64,000 clones; 60% to 85% of them were found once. The top ten clonotypes cover 6.5% to 7.5% of the sample. Sequencing was performed on blood, taken from a patient whose treatment included radiotherapy and nephrectomy. These TCRs come from a man in his fifties or sixties with renal cell carcinoma.

V and J are TRBV7-2 and TRBJ1-4, with 7 bases fitting TRBD1. The CDR3 covers 16 residues. The germline V gene has CDR1 SGHTA and CDR2 FQGNSA. V gave up 3 bases and J gave up 5 bases; unmatched junction bases: 9. CDR3 in DNA: TGTGCCAGCAGCTTTGAACCGACAGGGCAAAATGAAAAACTGTTTTTT. This codes for CASSFEPTGQNEKLFF.

The chain couples TRBV6-5 to TRBJ2-1, with D unclear. With 5 bases removed from V and 6 bases from J, the gap between germline ends came to 8 bases. This CDR3 is 12 amino acids long. Germline values: CDR1 MNHEY, CDR2 SVGAGI. For the CDR3, the DNA is TGTGCCAGCAGTGGGGATTCCAATGAGCAGTTCTTC. This translates into CASSGDSNEQFF.

The chain uses TRBV2 and TRBJ2-7; TRBD1 matches at 7 bases. CDR1 is SNHLY, CDR2 FYNNEI, per germline. The CDR3 is made up of 12 amino acids. V lost 7 bases and J lost 2; bases outside the gene matches: 2. The CDR3 DNA reads as TGTGCCAGCAACAGGGGCCCCTACGAGCAGTACTTC. Protein product: CASNRGPYEQYF.

The chain carries TRBV6-1 and TRBJ2-4; 9 nucleotides agree with TRBD2. Looked up from germline, CDR1 is MNHNS and CDR2 is SASEGT. The ends lost 3 bases at V and 9 bases at J; junction bases unmatched: 6. The length of the CDR3 is 14 residues. CDR3 protein: CASSDERGVSIQYF. Here the CDR3 DNA reads TGTGCCAGCAGTGATGAGCGGGGGGTTAGCATTCAGTACTTC.

The chain combines TRBV9 with TRBJ2-7; D gene uncertain. Germline V lookup: CDR1 SGDLS, CDR2 YYNGEE. V lost 0 bases and J lost 5, with 9 bases in between. The CDR3 contains 13 residues. DNA for the CDR3: TGTGCCAGCAGCGTAGCTATTGGGAACGAGCAGTACTTC. This translates into CASSVAIGNEQYF.

The chain recombines TRBV19 with TRBJ2-7; tentatively, D is TRBD1 or TRBD2 (6 bases each). The V gene lost 0 bases and the J gene lost 3 bases, with 9 bases spanning the gap. The CDR3 is 14 amino acids. Per germline, CDR1 LNHDA and CDR2 SQIVND (reference sequence). The CDR3 sequence is CASSIDGGGYEQYF. CDR3 sequence (DNA): TGTGCCAGTAGTATAGATGGAGGGGGCTACGAGCAGTACTTC.

Only a few counts were recorded for this clone. This chain links TRBV27 with TRBJ2-1; 7 bases line up with TRBD2. This CDR3 is 14 amino acids long. V gave up 2 bases and J gave up 4 bases; unmatched junction bases: 2. The V gene's germline CDR1 is MNHEY and CDR2 SMNVEV (reference sequence). Here the CDR3 DNA reads TGTGCCAGCAGTTTACTAGCGGAGTACAATGAGCAGTTCTTC. It encodes CASSLLAEYNEQFF.

This sequence joins TRBV4-3 and TRBJ2-1; D is possibly TRBD2 (6 bases). The CDR3 spans 18 residues. Germline V gene sequence: CDR1 LGHNA, CDR2 YSLEER. The V and J ends lost 0 bases and 0 bases respectively, with 15 bases between them. The CDR3 sequence is CASSQDPPGVSSYNEQFF. The CDR3 DNA is TGCGCCAGCAGCCAAGATCCGCCGGGGGTAAGCTCCTACAATGAGCAGTTCTTC.

The chain is built from TRBV6-1 and TRBJ2-7; TRBD1 agrees at 9 bases. CDR3 length equals 16 residues. The germline CDR1 and CDR2 sequences are MNHNS and SASEGT. V dropped 2 bases and J dropped 2; count of bases not matched to a gene: 7. Written as DNA, the CDR3 is TGTGCCAGCAGTGAAAGACCGGGACAGGGACCCTACGAGCAGTACGTC. Translating gives CASSERPGQGPYEQYV.

The V call is TRBV7-2, the J call TRBJ2-3; D gene ambiguous. V dropped 5 bases and J dropped 2 bases, with 14 bases sitting between them. The CDR3 has 15 residues. CDR1 and CDR2 (germline): SGHTA, FQGNSA. CDR3 in DNA: TGTGCCAGCAGCCCCGAGGCCTTTTACACAGATACGCAGTATTTT. Amino acid sequence: CASSPEAFYTDTQYF. The full variable domain, completed using reference TRBV7-2 and TRBJ2-3, is GAGVSQSPSNKVTEKGKDVELRCDPISGHTALYWYRQSLGQGLEFLIYFQGNSAPDKSGLPSDRFSAERTGGSVSTLTIQRTQQEDSAVYLCASSPEAFYTDTQYFGPGTRLTVL.

This clone is a singleton in its sample. V is TRBV6-1 and J is TRBJ1-2; 9 nucleotides line up with TRBD1. CDR3 length: 12 amino acids. V shed 10 bases and J 3 bases; nucleotides not matched to a gene: 3. From germline, CDR1 is MNHNS and CDR2 SASEGT. CDR3 in amino acids: CATGDRDYGYTF. As DNA, the CDR3 is TGTGCCACGGGGGACAGGGACTATGGCTACACCTTC.

The chain couples TRBV7-8 to TRBJ1-2; 7 bases map to TRBD1. The CDR3 contains 13 residues. Trimming removed 4 bases from V and 2 bases from J; junction bases left unmatched: 1. CDR1 and CDR2 (germline): SGHVS, FQNEAQ. The CDR3 DNA is TGTGCCAGCAGCTCGGGACAGAACTATGGCTACACCTTC. This translates into CASSSGQNYGYTF.

The chain carries TRBV10-3 and TRBJ2-7; 9 positions match TRBD1. Germline loops: CDR1 ENHRY, CDR2 SYGVKD. After removal of 10 bases from V and 5 bases from J, the junction contained 18 bases not matched to a gene. The CDR3 extends over 16 amino acids. In nucleotides, the CDR3 is TGTGCCAACGTTACAGGGGGCATCTTACCTAACCACGAGCAGTACGTC. Amino acid sequence: CANVTGGILPNHEQYV.

This rearrangement joins TRBV18 to TRBJ1-4, with D possibly being TRBD1 (6 bases). V gave up 3 bases and J gave up 8 bases, with 19 bases separating them. Germline CDR1 KGHSH, CDR2 LQKENI. The CDR3 runs to 16 residues. CDR3 DNA: TGTGCCAGCTCACCGGGATGGACAGTCTCTCAGGAAAAACTGTTTTTT. Protein: CASSPGWTVSQEKLFF.

The V gene is TRBV6-4, the J gene TRBJ1-1, with TRBD1 as a possible D gene (6 bases). The CDR3 length is 13 residues. CDR1 and CDR2 (germline): MRHNA, SNTAGT. Between the trimmed V and J ends, which lost 2 bases and 5 bases, there was a span of 9 bases. CDR3 coding DNA: TGTGCCAGCAGTGACGAAGGGGGTACTGAAGCTTTCTTT. Its translation is CASSDEGGTEAFF.

CDR3 sequence: CASRSQPNTGELFF. CDR3 nucleotides: TGCGCCAGCAGGAGTCAACCGAACACCGGGGAGCTGTTTTTT. The genes are TRBV4-3 and TRBJ2-2; no definite D call. This CDR3 spans 14 amino acids. Trimming stripped 6 bases from V and 0 bases from J, with 8 bases between. The germline gives CDR1 LGHNA, CDR2 YSLEER.

J is TRBJ2-1 and V is TRBV5-8, with 8 bases matching TRBD2. Germline values: CDR1 SGHTS, CDR2 YDEGEE. V shed 2 bases, J shed 0 bases, and the junction held 10 bases outside the gene matches. This CDR3 comprises 18 residues. In nucleotides, the CDR3 is TGTGCCAGCAGCTTACCTCGGACTAGCAGAGACTCCTACAATGAGCAGTTCTTC. This gives the protein CASSLPRTSRDSYNEQFF.

The V gene is TRBV6-5, the J gene TRBJ1-1; D not resolved. V lost 5 bases to trimming and J lost 5 bases, with 18 bases between them. CDR3 length: 15 amino acids. Germline CDR1 and CDR2: MNHEY and SVGAGI. The CDR3 DNA sequence: TGTGCCAGCAGTCCCCTCTACAGCCCTGGGACTGAAGCTTTCTTT. This translates into CASSPLYSPGTEAFF.

The rearrangement links TRBV7-2 to TRBJ1-5, with D possibly TRBD1 on 6 matching bases. Germline CDR1 SGHTA, CDR2 FQGNSA. The CDR3 is 16 residues long. The V end lost 0 bases, the J end lost 2 bases, and 11 bases lay between the germline ends. The CDR3 region is CASSLAGGWGNQPQHF. In DNA form, the CDR3 reads TGTGCCAGCAGCTTAGCCGGGGGCTGGGGCAATCAGCCCCAGCATTTT.

This clone was seen only once. This rearrangement joins TRBV11-3 to TRBJ2-5; no reliable D call. The V end was cut by 5 bases, the J end by 0 bases, with 7 bases between. From germline, CDR1 is SGHNT and CDR2 YENEEA. The CDR3 loop spans 13 amino acids. The CDR3 sequence is CASSQGYQETQYF. Here the CDR3 DNA reads TGTGCCAGCAGCCAAGGTTACCAAGAGACCCAGTACTTC. The full variable domain, rest sourced from reference TRBV11-3 and TRBJ2-5, is EAGVVQSPRYKIIEKKQPVAFWCNPISGHNTLYWYLQNLGQGPELLIRYENEEAVDDSQLPKDRFSAERLKGVDSTLKIQPAELGDSAVYLCASSQGYQETQYFGPGTRLLVL.

The V call is TRBV11-3, the J call TRBJ2-2; the match to TRBD1 covers 7 bases. Germline V gene lookup returns CDR1 SGHNT and CDR2 YENEEA. J gave up 4 bases and V 1 base, and 6 bases lay outside the gene matches. This CDR3 is built from 16 residues. The CDR3 nucleotides read TGTGCCAGCAGCTTAGCAGGCAGGGGGATCACCGGGGAGCTGTTTTTT. The encoded protein is CASSLAGRGITGELFF.

V is TRBV12-5 and J is TRBJ2-2, with D perhaps matching TRBD1 (6 bases). V gave up 5 bases and J gave up 4 bases, with 17 bases separating them. The CDR3 has 16 residues. Germline assignment: CDR1 LGHNT and CDR2 FRNRAP. DNA for the CDR3: TGTGCTAGTGGTCCCACAGGGAGACGAGCCACCGGGGAGCTGTTTTTT. It translates to CASGPTGRRATGELFF.

Here the CDR3 reads CASEVGLIDNRQYF. DNA of the CDR3: TGTGCCAGCGAGGTAGGACTTATCGACAATAGGCAGTACTTC. This chain uses TRBV7-8 with TRBJ2-7; D might be TRBD2 (5 bases). The CDR3 consists of 14 residues. Germline-derived CDR1 and CDR2 are SGHVS and FQNEAQ. Trimming cost V 8 bases and J 9 bases, with 23 bases left between them.

J is TRBJ1-2 and V is TRBV7-9; maybe TRBD1 (6 bases). The V end was cut by 1 base, the J end by 5 bases, with 17 bases between. There are 16 residues in the CDR3. Per germline, CDR1 SEHNR and CDR2 FQNEAQ (reference sequence). The CDR3 here is CASSLGGAVPIYGYTF. The DNA of the CDR3 is TGTGCCAGCAGCTTAGGGGGGGCAGTCCCCATATATGGCTACACCTTC. The whole variable domain, remainder taken from reference TRBV7-9 and TRBJ1-2, is DTGVSQNPRHKITKRGQNVTFRCDPISEHNRLYWYRQTLGQGPEFLTYFQNEAQLEKSRLLSDRFSAERPKGSFSTLEIQRTEQGDSAMYLCASSLGGAVPIYGYTFGSGTRLTVV.

This chain uses TRBV19 with TRBJ1-1; D remains unclear. V was pared by 2 bases and J by 5 bases, with 9 bases between. The CDR3 has 13 residues. The germline gives CDR1 LNHDA, CDR2 SQIVND (reference sequence). The CDR3 DNA sequence: TGTGCCAGTAGTATAATACCGGGGACTGAAGCTTTCTTT. Protein sequence: CASSIIPGTEAFF.

This chain uses TRBV7-8 with TRBJ2-7; possible D gene TRBD2, 5 bases. The CDR3 loop spans 14 amino acids. Germline assignment: CDR1 SGHVS and CDR2 FQNEAQ. The V end lost 0 bases, the J end lost 6 bases, and 12 bases lay between the germline ends. The CDR3 bases are TGTGCCAGCAGCTTAGCACTGGACTCAGCCGAGCAGTACTTC. Amino acid sequence: CASSLALDSAEQYF.

The chain uses TRBV2 and TRBJ1-1; D may be TRBD1 (5 bases). CDR3 length equals 15 residues. Germline V gives CDR1 SNHLY, CDR2 FYNNEI. V dropped 3 bases and J dropped 2 bases, with 13 bases sitting between them. CDR3: CASSDPGPGNTEAFF. CDR3 DNA: TGTGCCAGCAGTGATCCAGGGCCCGGAAACACTGAAGCTTTCTTT.

The J gene is TRBJ2-4, the V gene TRBV27; D gene unclear. V was trimmed by 1 base and J by 10 bases, leaving 14 bases between them. This CDR3 region has 14 residues. CDR1 MNHEY and CDR2 SMNVEV come from the germline V gene (reference sequence). As DNA, the CDR3 is TGTGCCAGCAGTTTATGGAACTCCCCGGATATTCAGTACTTC. It yields the protein CASSLWNSPDIQYF.

This clone was seen only a few times. The chain recombines TRBV19 with TRBJ1-5; D uncertain. Germline assignment: CDR1 LNHDA and CDR2 SQIVND (reference sequence). This CDR3 is built from 13 residues. V shed 5 bases and J shed 3 bases, with 8 bases lying between them. CDR3 protein: CASSSRDNQPQHF. The DNA of the CDR3 is TGTGCCAGTAGTTCCCGGGACAATCAGCCCCAGCATTTT. Drawing the rest from reference TRBV19 and TRBJ1-5, the complete variable domain is DGGITQSPKYLFRKEGQNVTLSCEQNLNHDAMYWYRQDPGQGLRLIYYSQIVNDFQKGDIAEGYSVSREKKESFPLTVTSAQKNPTAFYLCASSSRDNQPQHFGDGTRLSIL.